The rows below give T cell receptor beta chains drawn from one sample of a study of T cell responses to AZD1222 COVID-19 vaccine. Method: immunoSEQ multiplex PCR; TCRdb's copy keeps in-frame clones and lacks some. The sample shows about 57,000 clones, approximately 86% of them seen only once. The sample was peripheral blood, taken on day 0 of AZD1222 vaccination. The receptors shown here come from an adult in good health. Each CDR3 is given with its conserved first and last residue. The order of the fields is V gene, J gene, CDR3 protein.

TRBV6-4	TRBJ2-5	CASSEVSGQETQYF
TRBV7-3	TRBJ1-1	CASSLTGTHEAFF
TRBV25-1	TRBJ1-4	CASSETGKILEKLFF
TRBV5-1	TRBJ1-2	CASSPTGTPNYGYTF
TRBV27	TRBJ1-5	CASSFRDRGQPQHF
TRBV30	TRBJ1-1	CAWRTGMNTEAFF
TRBV28	TRBJ1-1	CASSGGQKNTEAFF
TRBV10-3	TRBJ2-3	CAISESRQGLDGTDTQYF
TRBV9	TRBJ2-1	CASSVGTGNYNEQFF
TRBV6-2/TRBV6-3	TRBJ2-7	CASSTDSPLDEQYF
TRBV30	TRBJ2-5	CAWSVRGSSQETQYF
TRBV6-1	TRBJ1-6	CASSESQGAFQPLHF
TRBV6-5	TRBJ1-3	CASSYSNRPSGNTIYF
TRBV9	TRBJ1-2	CASSTRGEANYGYTF
TRBV28	TRBJ1-2	CASSRPQGYGYTF
TRBV2	TRBJ1-2	CASSESGTAYGYTF
TRBV23-1	TRBJ1-5	CASSQHEGSNQPQHF
TRBV19	TRBJ1-1	CASSIVGGGTEAFF
TRBV19	TRBJ2-1	CASSIGGWEAPYLFSYNEQFF
TRBV13	TRBJ2-7	CASSDRQRGRYEQYF
TRBV7-3	TRBJ2-5	CASSETGTIGETQYF
TRBV7-3	TRBJ2-5	CASSSGQGAQETQYF
TRBV7-2	TRBJ1-5	CASSRTPAQPQHF
TRBV5-4	TRBJ1-2	CASSTGQGAEGYTF
TRBV28	TRBJ2-7	CASSLTGAEQYF
TRBV5-4	TRBJ2-3	CASSGGTRGPDTQYF
TRBV28	TRBJ2-3	CASTNDPGGDLTDTQYF
TRBV4-3	TRBJ2-1	CASSGDLGSYNEQFF
TRBV27	TRBJ1-2	CASSLKGTGIRNGYTF
TRBV11-3	TRBJ1-1	CASSHRVNTEAFF
TRBV6-2/TRBV6-3	TRBJ2-7	CASSFHAGGDRDAYEQYF
TRBV19	TRBJ2-7	CASSIGVAKGAPREQYF
TRBV19	TRBJ1-1	CASSTRGGEAFF
TRBV30	TRBJ1-1	CAWSVLNTEAFF
TRBV7-8	TRBJ2-1	CASSLASAGVNEQFF
TRBV7-6	TRBJ2-7	CASSAGNVGPYEQYF
TRBV4-1	TRBJ1-6	CASSPGVDSPLHF
TRBV18	TRBJ2-7	CASSPPTGEQYF
TRBV29-1	TRBJ2-7	CSVSGSSTHEQYF
TRBV5-5	TRBJ2-7	CASSLGVSPLVPYEQYF
TRBV4-1	TRBJ1-5	CASSQIITPGQAPNQPQHF
TRBV28	TRBJ1-1	CASRSSGAGDTEAFF
TRBV7-6	TRBJ1-5	CASSLESGKYQPQHF
TRBV29-1	TRBJ2-1	CSVEDLRDQGDADNEQFF
TRBV28	TRBJ1-2	CASSLRPFYGYTF
TRBV10-2	TRBJ2-1	CASGTRTGHNEQFF
TRBV4-3	TRBJ1-5	CASSQGATDTGQPQHF
TRBV5-1	TRBJ2-5	CASSTGTGQETQYF
TRBV6-5	TRBJ2-2	CASKSGGKAGELFF
TRBV4-2	TRBJ2-3	CASSPLTSGSTDTQYF
TRBV19	TRBJ2-1	CASSIGTSGMVLSQFF